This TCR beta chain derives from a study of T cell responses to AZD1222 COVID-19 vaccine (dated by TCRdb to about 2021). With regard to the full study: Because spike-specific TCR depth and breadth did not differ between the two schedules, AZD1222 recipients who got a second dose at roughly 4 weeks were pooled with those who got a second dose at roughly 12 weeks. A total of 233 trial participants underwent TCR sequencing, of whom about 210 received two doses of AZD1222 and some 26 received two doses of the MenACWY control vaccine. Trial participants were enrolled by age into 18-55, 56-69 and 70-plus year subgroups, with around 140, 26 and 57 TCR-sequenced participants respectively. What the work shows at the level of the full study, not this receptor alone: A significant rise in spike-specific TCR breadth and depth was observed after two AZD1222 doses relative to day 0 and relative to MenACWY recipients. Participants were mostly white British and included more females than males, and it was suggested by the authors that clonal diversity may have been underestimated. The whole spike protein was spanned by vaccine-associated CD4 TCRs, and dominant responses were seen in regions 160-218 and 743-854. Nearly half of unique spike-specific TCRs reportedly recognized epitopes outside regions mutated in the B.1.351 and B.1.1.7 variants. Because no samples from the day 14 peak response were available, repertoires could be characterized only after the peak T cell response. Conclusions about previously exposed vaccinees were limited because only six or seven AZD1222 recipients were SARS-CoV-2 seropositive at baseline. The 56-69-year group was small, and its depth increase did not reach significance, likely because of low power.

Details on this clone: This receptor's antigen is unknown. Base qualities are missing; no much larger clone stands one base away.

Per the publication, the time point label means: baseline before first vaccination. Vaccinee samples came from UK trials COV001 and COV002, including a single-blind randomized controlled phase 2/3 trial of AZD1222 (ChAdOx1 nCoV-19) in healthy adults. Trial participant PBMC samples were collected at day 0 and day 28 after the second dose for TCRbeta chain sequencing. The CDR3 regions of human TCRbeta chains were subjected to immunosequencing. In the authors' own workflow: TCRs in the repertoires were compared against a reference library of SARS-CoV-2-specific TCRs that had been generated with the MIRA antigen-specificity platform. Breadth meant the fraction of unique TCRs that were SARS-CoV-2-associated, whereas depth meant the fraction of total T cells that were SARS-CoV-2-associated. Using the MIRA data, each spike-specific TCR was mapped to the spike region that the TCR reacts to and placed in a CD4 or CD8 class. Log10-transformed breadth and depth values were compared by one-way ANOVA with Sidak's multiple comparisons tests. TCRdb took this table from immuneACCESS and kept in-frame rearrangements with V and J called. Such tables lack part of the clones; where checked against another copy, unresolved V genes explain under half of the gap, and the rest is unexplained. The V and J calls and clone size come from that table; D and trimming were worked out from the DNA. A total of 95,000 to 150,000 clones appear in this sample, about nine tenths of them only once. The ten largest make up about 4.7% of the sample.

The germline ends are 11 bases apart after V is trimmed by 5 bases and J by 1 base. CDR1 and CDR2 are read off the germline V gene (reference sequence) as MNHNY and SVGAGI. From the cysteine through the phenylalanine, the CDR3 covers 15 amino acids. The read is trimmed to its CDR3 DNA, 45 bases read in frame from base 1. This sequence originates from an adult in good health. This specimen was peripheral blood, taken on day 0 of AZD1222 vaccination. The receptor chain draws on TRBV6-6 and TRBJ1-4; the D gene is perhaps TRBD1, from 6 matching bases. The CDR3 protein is CASSNADRTNEKLFF. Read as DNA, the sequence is TGTGCCAGCAGTAACGCGGACAGAACTAATGAAAAACTGTTTTTT.